The clone carrying this TCR beta chain was observed at least ten times. The data derive from a study of regulatory T cells in long-lasting Graves disease. Through Arm-PCR of CDR3 regions and iRepertoire HTBI primers, TCR beta libraries were built. TCRdb redid the calling of the multiplex PCR reads with MiXCR, one entry per CDR3 protein. This sample carries under 300,000 distinct CDR3 sequences, about 20% of them seen once, and the ten largest clones take around 15%. Time point here: newly diagnosed GD, antithyroid drugs for less than 3 months. RNA isolated from PBMCs was used to make the TCR library. This same sample was also taken into another study, of T cells in Graves' hyperthyroidism and ophthalmopathy.

The sequences come from peripheral blood mononuclear cells (PBMCs), collected at new diagnosis, from a patient treated with antithyroid drugs. This sequence was found in a woman younger than 45 with Graves disease.

The CDR3 bases are TGCAGTGCTAGAAAGGGCAGGGGAGATGAAAAACTGTTTTTT. It yields the protein CSARKGRGDEKLFF. The chain combines TRBV20-1 with TRBJ1-4, with D possibly TRBD1 on 6 matching bases. The length of the CDR3 is 14 residues. Between the trimmed V and J ends, which lost 2 bases and 6 bases, there was a span of 13 bases. Germline V gene sequence: CDR1 DFQATT, CDR2 SNEGSKA (reference sequence).